A single sample is the source of the 28 T cell receptor beta chains below, sequenced in a study of control samples from healthy donors and cancer patients. The assay was immunoSEQ multiplex PCR, and TCRdb's table has in-frame clones only and misses some. In the table there are 120,000 or so clones, just under 95% of which are singletons. Sequencing was performed on blood. The receptors here all came from a man aged 25-40 years in good health.

This chain joins TRBV28 and TRBJ1-2; TRBD1 might be the D (6 bases). V lost 6 bases and J lost 1, with 18 bases in between. Germline V lookup: CDR1 MDHEN, CDR2 SYDVKM. This CDR3 comprises 16 residues. The CDR3 coding sequence is TGTGCCAGCAGCCGCCCGGACAGTTTAATTAACTATGGCTACACCTTC. Its translation: CASSRPDSLINYGYTF.

The chain has TRBV7-2 and TRBJ1-1; D is unclear. With 4 bases removed from V and 0 bases from J, the gap between germline ends came to 9 bases. The CDR3 has 14 residues. In germline, CDR1 is SGHTA, CDR2 FQGNSA. CDR3 residues: CASSSSPLNTEAFF. The CDR3 nucleotides read TGTGCCAGCAGCTCCTCGCCCTTGAACACTGAAGCTTTCTTT.

The rearrangement uses TRBV30 and TRBJ1-2, with 8 positions matching TRBD1. CDR1 is GTSNPN and CDR2 is SVGIG in the germline V gene (reference sequence). The J segment lost 8 bases and the V segment lost 3 bases, leaving 5 bases of the junction unmatched. This CDR3 has 12 residues. CDR3 in DNA: TGTGCCTGGAGAGAGACAGGGGAGGGCTACACCTTC. Residues: CAWRETGEGYTF.

J is TRBJ2-2 and V is TRBV7-9; 7 positions match TRBD1. From germline, CDR1 is SEHNR and CDR2 FQNEAQ (reference sequence). CDR3 length equals 15 residues. Trimming removed 3 bases from V and 1 base from J; junction bases left unmatched: 2. CDR3 bases: TGTGCCAGCAGCTTTAACAGGGGGAACACCGGGGAGCTGTTTTTT. Protein: CASSFNRGNTGELFF. The full variable domain, in which reference TRBV7-9 and TRBJ2-2 provide the parts outside the CDR3, is DTGVSQNPRHKITKRGQNVTFRCDPISEHNRLYWYRQTLGQGPEFLTYFQNEAQLEKSRLLSDRFSAERPKGSFSTLEIQRTEQGDSAMYLCASSFNRGNTGELFFGEGSRLTVL.

The chain has TRBV21-1 and TRBJ2-2; the listed D gene, TRBD2, was not tested against the DNA. TRBV21-1 is a listed pseudogene. This CDR3 region has 17 residues. DNA of the CDR3: TGTGCCAGCAGCAAACACGGCTCTCCGACCCCCGGGGGGGAGCTGTTTTTT. Translated: CASSKHGSPTPGGELFF.

The chain recombines TRBV9 with TRBJ1-1; D call uncertain. Germline V gene data show CDR1 as SGDLS and CDR2 as YYNGEE. V lost 5 bases and J 7 bases, leaving 15 bases between the germline ends. The CDR3 length is 13 residues. In DNA form, the CDR3 reads TGTGCCAGCAGTCGGACCGACTCGAGTGAAGCTTTCTTT. Translation gives CASSRTDSSEAFF.

The rearrangement uses TRBV18 and TRBJ1-1; 7 bases map to TRBD1. Germline loops: CDR1 KGHSH, CDR2 LQKENI. The CDR3 covers 13 residues. The trim removed 6 bases at V and 7 bases at J, leaving 8 bases unmatched. DNA for the CDR3: TGTGCCAGCTCGGGGACAGCCGTCGATGAAGCTTTCTTT. Translated: CASSGTAVDEAFF.

The chain has TRBV28 and TRBJ2-2; D not certain. Germline V gene data show CDR1 as MDHEN and CDR2 as SYDVKM. The CDR3 covers 14 residues. The V gene lost 4 bases and the J gene lost 2 bases, with 8 bases spanning the gap. In nucleotides, the CDR3 is TGTGCCAGCAGTTCCCCCCTTAACACCGGGGAGCTGTTTTTT. Translating gives CASSSPLNTGELFF.

This chain uses TRBV19 with TRBJ2-7, with 7 nucleotides matching TRBD2. Germline V gene data show CDR1 as LNHDA and CDR2 as SQIVND (reference sequence). V shed 1 base, J shed 3 bases, and the junction held 9 bases outside the gene matches. The CDR3 is 16 residues long. The CDR3 DNA sequence: TGTGCCAGTAGTATAGGTTCGGGGGGAAGCGGCTACGAGCAGTACTTC. This translates into CASSIGSGGSGYEQYF.

The chain carries TRBV9 and TRBJ1-1, with 7 bases aligning to TRBD1. CDR1 is SGDLS, CDR2 YYNGEE, per germline. This CDR3 region has 14 residues. V dropped 0 bases and J dropped 5; count of bases not matched to a gene: 4. CDR3 sequence reads: CASSVGGGRTEAFF. The CDR3 DNA reads as TGTGCCAGCAGCGTAGGAGGGGGCAGGACTGAAGCTTTCTTT.

The V call is TRBV4-2, the J call TRBJ2-1, with 8 bases lining up with TRBD1. The junction had 10 bases not matched to a gene; V was cut back by 8 bases and J by 4 bases. CDR1 LGHNA and CDR2 YNFKEQ come from the germline V gene. There are 15 residues in the CDR3. CDR3 in DNA: TGTGCCAGCCGAGGACAGGGCTTAAGGTACAATGAGCAGTTCTTC. Translated: CASRGQGLRYNEQFF.

The rearrangement joins TRBV10-1 to TRBJ2-1; weak D call: TRBD2 (5 bases). In germline, CDR1 is WNHNN, CDR2 SYGVQD (reference sequence). V lost 6 bases to trimming and J lost 12 bases, with 24 bases between them. CDR3 length: 15 residues. DNA for the CDR3: TGCGCCAGCAGGGACTCCGGTGGCTACCGCTCGATGCAGTTCTTC. It yields the protein CASRDSGGYRSMQFF.

This clone occurred once. V usage is TRBV29-1 and J usage is TRBJ1-2, with 8 bases aligning to TRBD1. In germline, CDR1 is SQVTM, CDR2 ANQGSEA. CDR3 length: 13 amino acids. With 2 bases clipped from V and 7 bases from J, the junction kept 6 bases outside the gene matches. CDR3 bases: TGCAGCGTTGAAACCACCAGGGGGCTTGGCTACACCTTC. Protein product: CSVETTRGLGYTF.

This chain links TRBV23-1 with TRBJ2-7, with TRBD1 matching over 9 bases. TRBV23-1 is an ORF, and what it does is uncertain. The CDR3 runs to 16 residues. Unmatched junction bases numbered 7, after V lost 3 bases and J lost 1 base. CDR3 sequence: CASSHSTGGASYEQYF. DNA for the CDR3: TGCGCCAGCAGTCACTCAACAGGGGGCGCATCCTACGAGCAGTACTTC.

This chain connects TRBV6-1 to TRBJ2-7; 8 bases are a match to TRBD1. The germline V gene encodes CDR1 MNHNS and CDR2 SASEGT. This CDR3 spans 14 amino acids. After removal of 1 base from V and 3 bases from J, the junction contained 2 bases not matched to a gene. The CDR3 DNA sequence: TGTGCCAGCAGTGAAGGACAGGGGAGCTACGAGCAGTACTTC. This encodes CASSEGQGSYEQYF.

The rearrangement links TRBV6-5 to TRBJ2-1; D perhaps matches TRBD1 (6 bases). CDR3 size: 13 residues. Germline loops: CDR1 MNHEY, CDR2 SVGAGI. V gave up 6 bases and J gave up 9 bases, with 15 bases separating them. The CDR3 DNA is TGTGCCAGCAGGGAGACGACAGGACGTGAGCAGTTCTTC. Translating it yields CASRETTGREQFF.

This chain connects TRBV4-2 to TRBJ2-5; 11 bases line up with TRBD1. The length of the CDR3 is 14 residues. V shed 4 bases and J 4 bases; nucleotides not matched to a gene: 2. Germline V gives CDR1 LGHNA, CDR2 YNFKEQ. DNA for the CDR3: TGTGCCAGCAGCCTTGGACAGGGGGCAGAGACCCAGTACTTC. Encoded protein: CASSLGQGAETQYF.

In its sample, this clone was seen a few times. This sequence joins TRBV13 and TRBJ2-7; 10 bases are shared with TRBD1. Germline-derived CDR1 and CDR2 are PRHDT and FYEKMQ (reference sequence). The V segment lost 4 bases and the J segment 6 bases; nucleotides outside the gene matches: 6. The CDR3 totals 14 residues. The DNA for the CDR3 is TGTGCCAGCAGCTCCCAGGACAGGGGGAGCGAGCAGTACTTC. Protein product: CASSSQDRGSEQYF.

The chain couples TRBV5-6 to TRBJ1-1; 7 bases match TRBD1. V shed 7 bases and J 3 bases; nucleotides not matched to a gene: 9. Germline lookup yields CDR1 SGHDT and CDR2 YYEEEE. The length of the CDR3 is 14 residues. The CDR3 region is CASGQVERYTEAFF. DNA of the CDR3: TGTGCCAGCGGACAGGTGGAACGGTACACTGAAGCTTTCTTT.

The V and J genes are TRBV5-1 and TRBJ2-3; TRBD1 matches at 7 bases. The CDR3 is 16 amino acids. From germline, CDR1 is SGHRS and CDR2 YFSETQ. V was clipped by 0 bases and J by 0 bases; unmatched bases: 4. The CDR3 region has the DNA TGCGCCAGCAGCTTGGAGGGCAGGGGGAGCACAGATACGCAGTATTTT. It translates to CASSLEGRGSTDTQYF.

This clone was counted once. This chain uses TRBV6-1 with TRBJ1-1, with D perhaps matching TRBD1 (6 bases). This CDR3 contains 14 residues. The germline gives CDR1 MNHNS, CDR2 SASEGT. Trimming pared 1 base from V and 3 bases from J, leaving 9 bases between. The CDR3, as DNA: TGTGCCAGCAGTGAAGAGGACAGCTACACTGAAGCTTTCTTT. Translating gives CASSEEDSYTEAFF.

The chain carries TRBV18 and TRBJ1-6; a weak D match, TRBD1 (5 bases). V shed 4 bases and J shed 8 bases, with 15 bases lying between them. This CDR3 is 15 amino acids long. Germline-derived CDR1 and CDR2 are KGHSH and LQKENI. The CDR3 coding sequence is TGTGCCAGCTCACGCGGTAGGGCGGGGGATTCACCCCTCCACTTT. Translating it yields CASSRGRAGDSPLHF.

The chain links TRBV5-6 to TRBJ1-6; D not certain. This CDR3 is 15 amino acids long. CDR1 is SGHDT and CDR2 is YYEEEE in the germline V gene. Trimming shortened V by 5 bases and J by 0 bases, and 9 bases separated the two germline ends. The CDR3 DNA reads as TGTGCCAGCAGTTCCCTGAGCTCCTATAATTCACCCCTCCACTTT. Its translation is CASSSLSSYNSPLHF.

The rearrangement uses TRBV18 and TRBJ2-1, with D hard to call. Germline CDR1 and CDR2: KGHSH and LQKENI. This CDR3 has 15 amino acids. The V end was cut by 0 bases, the J end by 6 bases, with 12 bases between. In DNA form, the CDR3 reads TGTGCCAGCTCACCACCAACAGCTTTGGGCAATGAGCAGTTCTTC. Protein product: CASSPPTALGNEQFF.

V and J are TRBV4-3 and TRBJ2-7, with D hard to call. CDR3 length equals 15 residues. Germline assignment: CDR1 LGHNA and CDR2 YSLEER. V lost 0 bases to trimming and J lost 3 bases, with 12 bases between them. CDR3: CASSQDRDYHYEQYF. The CDR3 nucleotides read TGCGCCAGCAGCCAAGATAGGGATTACCACTACGAGCAGTACTTC.

V usage is TRBV19 and J usage is TRBJ1-6; D is perhaps TRBD1 (5 bases). Germline V gene lookup returns CDR1 LNHDA and CDR2 SQIVND (reference sequence). The CDR3 has 15 amino acids. The V and J ends lost 6 bases and 6 bases respectively, with 15 bases between them. The CDR3 DNA reads TGTGCCAGTAGCCCTGCGGCAGGGCTTAATTCACCCCTCCACTTT. Protein: CASSPAAGLNSPLHF.

CDR3 loop: CASAPGLPGPSSNSPLHF. The CDR3 DNA sequence: TGTGCCAGTGCTCCGGGGTTGCCCGGGCCATCTTCCAATTCACCCCTCCACTTT. V is TRBV19 and J is TRBJ1-6; D uncertain. Looked up from germline, CDR1 is LNHDA and CDR2 is SQIVND (reference sequence). This CDR3 comprises 18 residues. The ends were cut back, 8 bases at V and 7 bases at J, with 27 bases in the middle. The full variable domain, completed using reference TRBV19 and TRBJ1-6, is DGGITQSPKYLFRKEGQNVTLSCEQNLNHDAMYWYRQDPGQGLRLIYYSQIVNDFQKGDIAEGYSVSREKKESFPLTVTSAQKNPTAFYLCASAPGLPGPSSNSPLHFGNGTRLTVT.

The chain has TRBV6-2 or TRBV6-3 and TRBJ2-7; D is possibly TRBD1 (5 bases). Trimming stripped 6 bases from V and 0 bases from J, with 18 bases between. This CDR3 spans 16 amino acids. Germline loops: CDR1 MNHEY, CDR2 SVGEGT. CDR3 amino acids: CASSTSVTAFSYEQYF. The DNA of the CDR3 is TGTGCCAGCAGCACATCCGTGACAGCCTTCTCCTACGAGCAGTACTTC.